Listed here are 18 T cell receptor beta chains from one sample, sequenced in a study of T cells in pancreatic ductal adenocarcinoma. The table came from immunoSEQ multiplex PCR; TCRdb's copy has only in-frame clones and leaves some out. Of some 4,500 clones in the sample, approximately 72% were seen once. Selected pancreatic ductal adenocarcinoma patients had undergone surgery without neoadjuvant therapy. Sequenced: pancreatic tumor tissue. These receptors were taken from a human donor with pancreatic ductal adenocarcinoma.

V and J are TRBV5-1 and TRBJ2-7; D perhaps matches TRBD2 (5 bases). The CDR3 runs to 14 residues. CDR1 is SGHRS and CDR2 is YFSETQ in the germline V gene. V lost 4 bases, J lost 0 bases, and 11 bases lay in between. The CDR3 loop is CASSPDGDSYEQYF. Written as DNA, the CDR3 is TGCGCCAGCAGCCCGGACGGGGACTCCTACGAGCAGTACTTC. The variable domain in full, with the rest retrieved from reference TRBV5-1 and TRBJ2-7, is KAGVTQTPRYLIKTRGQQVTLSCSPISGHRSVSWYQQTPGQGLQFLFEYFSETQRNKGNFPGRFSGRQFSNSRSEMNVSTLELGDSALYLCASSPDGDSYEQYFGPGTRLTVT.

CDR3 protein: CAIRDSDTGELFF. CDR3 coding DNA: TGTGCCATCAGGGACTCCGACACCGGGGAGCTGTTTTTT. The chain is built from TRBV10-3 and TRBJ2-2; D may be TRBD2 (5 bases). Germline V gene data show CDR1 as ENHRY and CDR2 as SYGVKD. There are 13 residues in the CDR3. The V and J ends lost 6 bases and 3 bases respectively, with 8 bases between them.

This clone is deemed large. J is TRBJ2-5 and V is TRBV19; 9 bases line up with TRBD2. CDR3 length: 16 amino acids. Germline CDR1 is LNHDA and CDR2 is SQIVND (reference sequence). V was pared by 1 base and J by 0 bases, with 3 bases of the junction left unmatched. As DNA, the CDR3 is TGTGCCAGTAGTATAGCGGGGACTAGCTACCAAGAGACCCAGTACTTC. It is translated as CASSIAGTSYQETQYF.

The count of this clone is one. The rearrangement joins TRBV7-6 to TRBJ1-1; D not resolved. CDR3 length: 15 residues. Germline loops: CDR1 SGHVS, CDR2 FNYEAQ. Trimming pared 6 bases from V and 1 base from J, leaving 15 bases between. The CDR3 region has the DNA TGTGCCAGCAGTTTTATTGGTTCGACGAACACTGAAGCTTTCTTT. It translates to CASSFIGSTNTEAFF.

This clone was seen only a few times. The CDR3: CASSFWGEQYF. CDR3 in DNA: TGTGCCAGCAGTTTTTGGGGTGAGCAGTACTTC. V gene TRBV27 combines with J gene TRBJ2-7; D uncertain. The germline V gene has CDR1 MNHEY and CDR2 SMNVEV (reference sequence). CDR3 length: 11 residues. V lost 3 bases and J 7 bases, leaving 7 bases between the germline ends.

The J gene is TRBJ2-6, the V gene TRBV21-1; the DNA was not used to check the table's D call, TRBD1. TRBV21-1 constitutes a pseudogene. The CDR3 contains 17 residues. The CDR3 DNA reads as TGTGCCAGCAAGAACCCTCAGGGTACCCCTGGGGCCAACGTCCTGACTTTC. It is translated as CASKNPQGTPGANVLTF.

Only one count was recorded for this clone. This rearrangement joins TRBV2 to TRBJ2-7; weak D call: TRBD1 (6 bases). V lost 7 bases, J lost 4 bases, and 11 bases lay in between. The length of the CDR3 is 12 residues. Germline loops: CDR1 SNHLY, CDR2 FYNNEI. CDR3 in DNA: TGTGCCAGCACTTTACAGGGATACGAGCAGTACTTC. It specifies CASTLQGYEQYF.

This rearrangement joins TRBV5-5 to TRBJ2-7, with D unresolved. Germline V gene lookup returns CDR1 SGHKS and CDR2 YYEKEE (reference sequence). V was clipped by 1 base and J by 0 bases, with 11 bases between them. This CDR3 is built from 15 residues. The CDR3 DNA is TGTGCCAGCAGCTTGAGGGTCGGCAGCTCCTACGAGCAGTACTTC. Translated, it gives CASSLRVGSSYEQYF.

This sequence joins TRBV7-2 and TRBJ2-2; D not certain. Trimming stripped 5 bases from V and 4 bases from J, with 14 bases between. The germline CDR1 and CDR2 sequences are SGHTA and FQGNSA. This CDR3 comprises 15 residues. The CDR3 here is CASSASGSFTGELFF. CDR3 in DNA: TGTGCCAGCAGCGCCTCTGGGTCCTTCACCGGGGAGCTGTTTTTT.

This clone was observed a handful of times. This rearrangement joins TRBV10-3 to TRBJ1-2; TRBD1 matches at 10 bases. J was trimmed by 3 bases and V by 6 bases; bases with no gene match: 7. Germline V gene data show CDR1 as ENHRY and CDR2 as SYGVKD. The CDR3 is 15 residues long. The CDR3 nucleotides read TGTGCCATCAGGTCTGGGACAGGGGATTACTATGGCTACACCTTC. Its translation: CAIRSGTGDYYGYTF.

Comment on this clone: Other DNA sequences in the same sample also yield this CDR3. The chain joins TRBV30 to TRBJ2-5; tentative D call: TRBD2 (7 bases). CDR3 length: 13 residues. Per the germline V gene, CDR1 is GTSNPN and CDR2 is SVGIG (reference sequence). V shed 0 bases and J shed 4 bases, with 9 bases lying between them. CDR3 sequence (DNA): TGTGCCTGGAGTGTAGGGGGGGGAGAGACCCAGTACTTC. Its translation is CAWSVGGGETQYF.

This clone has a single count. The CDR3: CASRGQGAKLNTEAFF. Written as DNA, the CDR3 is TGTGCCAGCAGGGGACAGGGGGCGAAATTGAACACTGAAGCTTTCTTT. V gene TRBV5-4 combines with J gene TRBJ1-1, with 12 bases fitting TRBD1. Trimming took 5 bases from V and 0 from J; bases not matched to a gene: 5. This CDR3 is built from 16 residues. Looked up from germline, CDR1 is SGHNT and CDR2 is YYREEE (reference sequence).

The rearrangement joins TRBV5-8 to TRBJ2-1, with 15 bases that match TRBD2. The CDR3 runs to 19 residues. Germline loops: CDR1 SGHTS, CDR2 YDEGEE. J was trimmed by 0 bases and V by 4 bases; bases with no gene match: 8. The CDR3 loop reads CASSHKGLAGGASYNEQFF. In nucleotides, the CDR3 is TGTGCCAGCAGCCATAAGGGACTAGCGGGGGGCGCCTCCTACAATGAGCAGTTCTTC.

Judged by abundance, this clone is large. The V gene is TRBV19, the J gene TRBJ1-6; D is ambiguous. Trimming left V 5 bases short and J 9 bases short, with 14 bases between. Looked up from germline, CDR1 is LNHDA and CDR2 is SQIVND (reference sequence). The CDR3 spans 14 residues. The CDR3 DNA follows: TGTGCCAGTAGTGTGGTGGGTAACGGTTCACCCCTCCACTTT. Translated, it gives CASSVVGNGSPLHF.

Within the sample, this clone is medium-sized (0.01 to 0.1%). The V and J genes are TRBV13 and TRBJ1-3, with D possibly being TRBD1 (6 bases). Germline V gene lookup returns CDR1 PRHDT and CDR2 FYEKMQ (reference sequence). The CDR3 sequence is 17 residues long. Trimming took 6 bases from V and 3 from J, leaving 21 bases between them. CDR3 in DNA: TGTGCCAGCAGGCCCGCCAACGGGGGCGCAGTTGGAAACACCATATATTTT. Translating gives CASRPANGGAVGNTIYF.

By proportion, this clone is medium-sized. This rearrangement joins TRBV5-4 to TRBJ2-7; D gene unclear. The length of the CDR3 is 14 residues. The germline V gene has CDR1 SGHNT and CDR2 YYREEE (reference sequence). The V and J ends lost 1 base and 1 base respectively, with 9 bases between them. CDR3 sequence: CASSLKDGSYEQYF. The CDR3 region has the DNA TGTGCCAGCAGCTTGAAGGACGGATCCTACGAGCAGTACTTC.

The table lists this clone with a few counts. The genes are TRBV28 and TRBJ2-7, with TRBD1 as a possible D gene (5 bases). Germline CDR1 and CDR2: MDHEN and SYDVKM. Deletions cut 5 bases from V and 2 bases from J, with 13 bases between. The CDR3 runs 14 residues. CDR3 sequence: CASSPSLGAYEQYF. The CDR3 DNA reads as TGTGCCAGCAGTCCCTCCCTAGGGGCCTACGAGCAGTACTTC.

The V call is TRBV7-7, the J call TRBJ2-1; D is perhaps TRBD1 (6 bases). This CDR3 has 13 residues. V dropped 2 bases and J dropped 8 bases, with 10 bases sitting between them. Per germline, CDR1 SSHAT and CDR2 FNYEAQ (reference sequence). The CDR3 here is CASSLQGTDEQFF. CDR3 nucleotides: TGTGCCAGCAGCTTACAGGGGACGGATGAGCAGTTCTTC. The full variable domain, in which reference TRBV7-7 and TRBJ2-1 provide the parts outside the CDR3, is GAGVSQSPRYKVTKRGQDVTLRCDPISSHATLYWYQQALGQGPEFLTYFNYEAQPDKSGLPSDRFSAERPEGSISTLTIQRTEQRDSAMYRCASSLQGTDEQFFGPGTRLTVL.